The source of this T cell receptor (beta chain) is a study of cytomegalovirus exposure and HLA in healthy donors. Study at large: The 110 million or so unique TCR beta sequences, from roughly 170 million T cells, were found by an earlier analysis.

Study results and limitations: With later analysis, a missense DCLRE1C variant became linked to TCR beta V- and J-gene trimming. Near-uniform donor sequencing depth was presumed by presence/absence analyses.

PCR was performed using 60 Vbeta and 13 Jbeta primers. Profiling relied on immunoSEQ multiplex PCR, and the TCRdb table lists in-frame clones only, not all of them. In the table there are some 120,000 clones, around two thirds of which are singletons. With regard to this clone: Its antigen is unidentified.

Sequences were obtained from PBMCs. This TCR was sampled from a middle-aged woman in good health and CMV-seropositive.

DNA of the CDR3: TGTGCCAGCAGCTCTATCTACAGGGCCCAGCTCTACGAGCAGTACTTC. It encodes CASSSIYRAQLYEQYF. This sequence joins TRBV14 and TRBJ2-7; perhaps TRBD1 as D (6 bases). The CDR3 sequence is 16 residues long. CDR1 SGHDN and CDR2 FVKESK come from the germline V gene. V lost 5 bases, J lost 3 bases, and 20 bases lay in between.